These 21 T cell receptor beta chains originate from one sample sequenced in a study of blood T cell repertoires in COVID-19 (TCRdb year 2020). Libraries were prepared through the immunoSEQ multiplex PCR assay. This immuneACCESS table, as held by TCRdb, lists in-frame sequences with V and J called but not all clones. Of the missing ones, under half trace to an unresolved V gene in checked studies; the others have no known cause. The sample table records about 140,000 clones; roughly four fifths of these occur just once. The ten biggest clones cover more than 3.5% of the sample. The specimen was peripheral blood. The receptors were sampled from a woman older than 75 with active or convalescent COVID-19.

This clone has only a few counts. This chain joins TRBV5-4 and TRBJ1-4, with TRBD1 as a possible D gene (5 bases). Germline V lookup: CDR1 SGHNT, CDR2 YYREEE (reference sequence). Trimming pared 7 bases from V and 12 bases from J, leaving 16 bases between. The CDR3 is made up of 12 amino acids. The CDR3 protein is CASAREEGELFF. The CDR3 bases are TGTGCCAGCGCAAGGGAGGAAGGGGAACTGTTTTTT.

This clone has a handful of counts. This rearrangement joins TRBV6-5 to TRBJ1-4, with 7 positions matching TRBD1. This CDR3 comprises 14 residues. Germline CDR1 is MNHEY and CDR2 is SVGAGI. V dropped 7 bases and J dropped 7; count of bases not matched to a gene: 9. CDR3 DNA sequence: TGTGCCAGCACCGCGACAGGGAAGAGTGAAAAACTGTTTTTT. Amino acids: CASTATGKSEKLFF.

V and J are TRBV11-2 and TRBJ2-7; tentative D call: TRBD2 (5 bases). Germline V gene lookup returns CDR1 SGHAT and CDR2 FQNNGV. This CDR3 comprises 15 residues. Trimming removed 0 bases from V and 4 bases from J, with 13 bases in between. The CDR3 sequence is CASSLDARRGYEQYF. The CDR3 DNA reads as TGTGCCAGCAGCTTAGATGCCAGGAGAGGGTACGAGCAGTACTTC. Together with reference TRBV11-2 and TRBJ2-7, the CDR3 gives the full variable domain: EAGVAQSPRYKIIEKRQSVAFWCNPISGHATLYWYQQILGQGPKLLIQFQNNGVVDDSQLPKDRFSAERLKGVDSTLKIQPAKLEDSAVYLCASSLDARRGYEQYFGPGTRLTVT.

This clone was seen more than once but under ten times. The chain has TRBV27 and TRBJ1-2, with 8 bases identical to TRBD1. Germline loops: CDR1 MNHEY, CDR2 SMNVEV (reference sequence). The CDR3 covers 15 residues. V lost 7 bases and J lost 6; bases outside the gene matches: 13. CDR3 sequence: CASTPIAGGRHGYTF. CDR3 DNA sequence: TGTGCCAGCACCCCGATTGCAGGGGGCAGGCATGGCTACACCTTC.

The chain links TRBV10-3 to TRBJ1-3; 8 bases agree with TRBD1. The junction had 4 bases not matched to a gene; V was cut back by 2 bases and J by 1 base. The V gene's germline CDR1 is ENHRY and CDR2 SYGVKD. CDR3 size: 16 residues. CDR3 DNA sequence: TGTGCCATCAGTGAGCGGTGGACAGGGTCTGGAAACACCATATATTTT. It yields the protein CAISERWTGSGNTIYF.

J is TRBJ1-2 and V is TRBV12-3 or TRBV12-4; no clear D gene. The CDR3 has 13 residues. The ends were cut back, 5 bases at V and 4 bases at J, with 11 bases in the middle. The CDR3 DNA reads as TGTGCCAGCAGTCCCCTCCAGGTCTATGGCTACACCTTC. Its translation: CASSPLQVYGYTF.

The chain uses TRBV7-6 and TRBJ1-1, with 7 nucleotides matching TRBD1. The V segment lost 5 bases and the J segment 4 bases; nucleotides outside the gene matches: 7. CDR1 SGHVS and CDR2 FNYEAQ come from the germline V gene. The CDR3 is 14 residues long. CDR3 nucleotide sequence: TGTGCCAGCAGCAAACGCAGGGGGAGCACTGAAGCTTTCTTT. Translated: CASSKRRGSTEAFF.

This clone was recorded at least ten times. As DNA, the CDR3 is TGTGCCAGCAGCTTAGTGGGGCGGCCCGGGGAGCTGTTTTTT. Translation: CASSLVGRPGELFF. The gene calls are TRBV11-2 and TRBJ2-2; D possibly corresponds to TRBD1 (5 bases). The V gene lost 1 base and the J gene lost 6 bases, with 9 bases spanning the gap. The CDR3 has 14 amino acids. Germline CDR1 reads SGHAT; CDR2 reads FQNNGV. Based on the CDR3 plus reference TRBV11-2 and TRBJ2-2, the full variable domain is EAGVAQSPRYKIIEKRQSVAFWCNPISGHATLYWYQQILGQGPKLLIQFQNNGVVDDSQLPKDRFSAERLKGVDSTLKIQPAKLEDSAVYLCASSLVGRPGELFFGEGSRLTVL.

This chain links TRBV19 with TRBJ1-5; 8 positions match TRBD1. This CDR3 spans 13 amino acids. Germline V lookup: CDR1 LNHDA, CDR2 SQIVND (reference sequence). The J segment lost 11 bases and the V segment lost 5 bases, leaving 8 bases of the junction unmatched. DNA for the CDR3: TGTGCCAGTAGTTTAAACAGGGGGGAAGCCCAGCATTTT. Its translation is CASSLNRGEAQHF. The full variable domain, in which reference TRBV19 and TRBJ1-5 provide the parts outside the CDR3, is DGGITQSPKYLFRKEGQNVTLSCEQNLNHDAMYWYRQDPGQGLRLIYYSQIVNDFQKGDIAEGYSVSREKKESFPLTVTSAQKNPTAFYLCASSLNRGEAQHFGDGTRLSIL.

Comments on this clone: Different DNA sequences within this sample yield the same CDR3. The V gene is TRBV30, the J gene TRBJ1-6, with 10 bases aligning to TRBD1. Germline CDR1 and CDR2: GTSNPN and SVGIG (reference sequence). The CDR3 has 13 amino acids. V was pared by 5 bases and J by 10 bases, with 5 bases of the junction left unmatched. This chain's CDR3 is CAWSGQGRSPLHF. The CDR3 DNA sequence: TGTGCCTGGTCGGGACAGGGGCGGTCACCCCTCCACTTT.

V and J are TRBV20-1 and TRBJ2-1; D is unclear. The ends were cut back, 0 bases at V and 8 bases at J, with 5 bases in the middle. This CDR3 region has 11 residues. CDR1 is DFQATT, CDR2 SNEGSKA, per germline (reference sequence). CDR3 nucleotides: TGCAGTGCTAGAGATCTATATGAGCAGTTCTTC. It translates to CSARDLYEQFF.

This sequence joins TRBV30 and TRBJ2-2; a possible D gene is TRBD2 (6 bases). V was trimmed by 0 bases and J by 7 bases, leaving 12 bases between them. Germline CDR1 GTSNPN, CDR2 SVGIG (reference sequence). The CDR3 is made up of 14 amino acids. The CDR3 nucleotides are TGTGCCTGGAGTGTATGGCAGGGAGGCGGGGAGCTGTTTTTT. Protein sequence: CAWSVWQGGGELFF.

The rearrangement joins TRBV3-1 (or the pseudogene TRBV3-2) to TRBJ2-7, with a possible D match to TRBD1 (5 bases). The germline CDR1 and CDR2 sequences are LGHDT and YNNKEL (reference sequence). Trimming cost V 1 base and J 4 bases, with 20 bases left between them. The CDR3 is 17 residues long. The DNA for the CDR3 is TGTGCCAGCAGCCAAGGCCGCGGTGCGCTAAGGGGTTACGAGCAGTACTTC. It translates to CASSQGRGALRGYEQYF.

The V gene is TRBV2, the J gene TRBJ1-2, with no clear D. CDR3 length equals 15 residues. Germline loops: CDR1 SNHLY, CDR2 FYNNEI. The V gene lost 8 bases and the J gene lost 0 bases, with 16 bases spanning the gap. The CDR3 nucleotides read TGTGCCAGCTCTCTACGGAACAGCCCTAACTATGGCTACACCTTC. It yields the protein CASSLRNSPNYGYTF.

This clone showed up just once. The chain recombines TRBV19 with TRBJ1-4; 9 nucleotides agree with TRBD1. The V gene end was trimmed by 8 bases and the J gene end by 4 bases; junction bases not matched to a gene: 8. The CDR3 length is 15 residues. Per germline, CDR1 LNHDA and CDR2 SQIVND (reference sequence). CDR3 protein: CASFTGTGNNEKLFF. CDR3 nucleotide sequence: TGTGCCAGTTTCACCGGGACAGGGAATAATGAAAAACTGTTTTTT.

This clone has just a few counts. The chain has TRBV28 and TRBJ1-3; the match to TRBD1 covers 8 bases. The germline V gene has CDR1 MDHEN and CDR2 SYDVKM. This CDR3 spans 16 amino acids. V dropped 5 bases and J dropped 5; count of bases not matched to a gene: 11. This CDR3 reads CASSLPSRQGRNTIYF. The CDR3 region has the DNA TGTGCCAGCAGTCTCCCCTCTAGACAGGGGCGAAACACCATATATTTT.

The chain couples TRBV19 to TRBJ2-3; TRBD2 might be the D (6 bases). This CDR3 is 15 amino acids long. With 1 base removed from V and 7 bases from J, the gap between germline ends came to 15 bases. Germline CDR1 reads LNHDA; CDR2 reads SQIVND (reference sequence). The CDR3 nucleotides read TGTGCCAGTAGTATAGCTGGGACTGGACCTAATACGCAGTATTTT. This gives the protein CASSIAGTGPNTQYF.

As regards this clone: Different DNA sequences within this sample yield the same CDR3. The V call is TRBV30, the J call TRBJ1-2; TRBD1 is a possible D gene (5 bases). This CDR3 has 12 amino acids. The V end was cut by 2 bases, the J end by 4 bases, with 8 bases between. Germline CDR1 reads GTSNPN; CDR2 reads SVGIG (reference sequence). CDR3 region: CAWSRQGYGYTF. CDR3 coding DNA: TGTGCCTGGAGTCGCCAGGGCTATGGCTACACCTTC.

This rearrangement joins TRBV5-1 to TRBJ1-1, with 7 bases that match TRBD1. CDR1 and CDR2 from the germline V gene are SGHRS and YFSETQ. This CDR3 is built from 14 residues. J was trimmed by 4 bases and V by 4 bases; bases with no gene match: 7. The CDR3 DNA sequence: TGCGCCAGCAGCCCTCAGACAGGGCTCACTGAAGCTTTCTTT. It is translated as CASSPQTGLTEAFF.

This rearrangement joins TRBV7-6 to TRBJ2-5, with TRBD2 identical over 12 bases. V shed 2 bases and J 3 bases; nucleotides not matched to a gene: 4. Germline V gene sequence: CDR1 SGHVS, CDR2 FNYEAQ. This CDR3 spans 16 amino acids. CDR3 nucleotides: TGTGCCAGCAGCTTACAGCCTAGCGGGGGGGAAGAGACCCAGTACTTC. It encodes CASSLQPSGGEETQYF.

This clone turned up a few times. The CDR3 DNA follows: TGTGCCAGCTCGAGGGCGGGTCGGCAGCTGAACACTGAAGCTTTCTTT. As protein: CASSRAGRQLNTEAFF. The chain joins TRBV18 to TRBJ1-1; D is unresolved. This CDR3 spans 16 amino acids. CDR1 is KGHSH and CDR2 is LQKENI in the germline V gene. Between the trimmed V and J ends, which lost 6 bases and 0 bases, there was a span of 17 bases.